This T cell receptor beta chain was sequenced for a study of T cell responses to AZD1222 COVID-19 vaccine. General study results and limits: Reportedly, nearly half the spike-specific TCRs target unmutated variant regions. In all cases, repertoires were sampled only after the peak T cell response. The donor cohort was predominantly white British with a female majority, and clonal diversity may have been underestimated.

Trimming stripped 7 bases from V and 8 bases from J, with 20 bases between. This CDR3 comprises 14 residues. The V gene's germline CDR1 is LNHDA and CDR2 SQIVND (reference sequence). This clone was counted a single time. Its specificity is not known. The protocol was immunoSEQ multiplex PCR, while the TCRdb copy is restricted to in-frame clones and leaves out a portion. The top ten hold less than 6% of the sample, which has over 90,000 clones, around 87% seen once. This material consisted of peripheral blood, taken on day 0 of AZD1222 vaccination. The V call is TRBV19, the J call TRBJ1-2; no definite D call. This TCR was recovered from an adult in good health. For the CDR3, the DNA is TGTGCCAGTACCCCCTTGCAAGGCTACTGGGGCTACACCTTC. It encodes CASTPLQGYWGYTF.